Shown below are 32 T cell receptor beta chains from a single sample sequenced in a study of blood T cell repertoires in COVID-19. Using immunoSEQ multiplex PCR, the repertoire was profiled, and TCRdb retains in-frame clones only, with some absent. The sample includes around 62,000 clones, 85% to 90% of them seen just once. The sample was PBMCs or T cells enriched from blood (not recorded which). The receptors originated from a woman between 35 and 50 years old who had recovered from COVID-19.

The V and J genes are TRBV18 and TRBJ2-7, with 8 nucleotides matching TRBD1. Germline loops: CDR1 KGHSH, CDR2 LQKENI. V gave up 4 bases and J gave up 3 bases; unmatched junction bases: 2. CDR3 length: 13 amino acids. The CDR3 sequence is CASSHGQGYEQYF. CDR3 in DNA: TGTGCCAGCTCACATGGACAGGGCTACGAGCAGTACTTC.

The chain employs TRBV29-1 and TRBJ1-2, with 8 positions matching TRBD1. The length of the CDR3 is 13 residues. The germline V gene encodes CDR1 SQVTM and CDR2 ANQGSEA. V trimming: 4 bases; J trimming: 5 bases; junction bases outside the gene matches: 6. The CDR3 region has the DNA TGCAGCGTTGTGGCACAGGGGGAGTATGGCTACACCTTC. Translating it yields CSVVAQGEYGYTF.

The V and J genes are TRBV3-1 (or the pseudogene TRBV3-2) and TRBJ1-5, with TRBD1 identical over 8 bases. The CDR3 extends over 14 amino acids. Germline V gene data show CDR1 as LGHDT and CDR2 as YNNKEL (reference sequence). Losses at the gene ends were 8 bases for V and 4 bases for J; bases not matched to a gene: 7. CDR3 DNA: TGTGCCAGCGGCAGACAGGGGCGGAATCAGCCCCAGCATTTT. Translated: CASGRQGRNQPQHF.

The gene calls are TRBV18 and TRBJ1-1, with TRBD1 identical over 8 bases. The germline V gene encodes CDR1 KGHSH and CDR2 LQKENI. There are 15 residues in the CDR3. Trimming removed 2 bases from V and 5 bases from J; junction bases left unmatched: 7. CDR3 DNA sequence: TGTGCCAGCTCACCAAATAGCGACAGGGGTACTGAAGCTTTCTTT. Its protein is CASSPNSDRGTEAFF.

The chain links TRBV3-1 (or the pseudogene TRBV3-2) to TRBJ2-3; 9 bases are a match to TRBD2. This CDR3 contains 17 residues. CDR1 is LGHDT, CDR2 YNNKEL, per germline (reference sequence). Losses at the gene ends were 0 bases for V and 2 bases for J; bases not matched to a gene: 6. This CDR3 is CASSQDHSGGPTDTQYF. DNA for the CDR3: TGTGCCAGCAGCCAAGATCATAGCGGGGGTCCCACAGATACGCAGTATTTT.

J is TRBJ2-3 and V is TRBV4-1; D ambiguous. CDR3 length: 15 amino acids. Germline-derived CDR1 and CDR2 are MGHRA and YSYEKL. The germline V and J ends were trimmed by 0 bases and 5 bases, with 12 bases remaining between them. The CDR3 protein is CASSQDQRLRDTQYF. The CDR3 bases are TGCGCCAGCAGCCAAGATCAAAGACTGCGAGATACGCAGTATTTT.

The chain joins TRBV3-1 (or the pseudogene TRBV3-2) to TRBJ2-7; possibly TRBD1 for D (6 bases). The CDR3 contains 13 residues. Looked up from germline, CDR1 is LGHDT and CDR2 is YNNKEL (reference sequence). V was pared by 3 bases and J by 6 bases, with 12 bases between. CDR3 in amino acids: CASSQGLGGEQYF. The CDR3 DNA reads TGTGCCAGCAGCCAGGGCTTAGGGGGCGAGCAGTACTTC.

The chain recombines TRBV12-5 with TRBJ1-1; 8 bases agree with TRBD1. Germline V gene sequence: CDR1 LGHNT, CDR2 FRNRAP. Germline trimming cut 4 bases from V and 4 bases from J; bases unmatched to any gene: 14. This CDR3 comprises 17 residues. The CDR3 sequence: CASGWALQGARITEAFF. The CDR3 region has the DNA TGTGCTAGTGGTTGGGCACTCCAGGGGGCGCGAATCACTGAAGCTTTCTTT.

CDR3 nucleotides: TGTGCCAGCAGCCAGCTAGTTTCCGGATCACCCCTCCACTTT. Amino acid sequence: CASSQLVSGSPLHF. The chain employs TRBV5-4 and TRBJ1-6; D remains ambiguous. Trimming shortened V by 4 bases and J by 10 bases, and 15 bases separated the two germline ends. Germline values: CDR1 SGHNT, CDR2 YYREEE (reference sequence). The length of the CDR3 is 14 residues.

The V gene is TRBV7-2, the J gene TRBJ2-7; 9 positions match TRBD2. Germline-derived CDR1 and CDR2 are SGHTA and FQGNSA. The CDR3 contains 15 residues. CDR3 DNA sequence: TGTGCTGCTCGCGTCAGCGGGGGGTCAGCCTACGAGCAGTACTTC. Translation: CAARVSGGSAYEQYF.

The chain uses TRBV11-3 and TRBJ2-1; 10 bases agree with TRBD2. The V and J ends lost 2 bases and 8 bases, in that order; junction bases with no gene match: 9. The CDR3 is made up of 16 amino acids. The V gene's germline CDR1 is SGHNT and CDR2 YENEEA. The CDR3 nucleotides read TGTGCCAGCAGCTTACTCAGCGGGGGGGCCGTGGATGAGCAGTTCTTC. Its protein product is CASSLLSGGAVDEQFF. The full variable domain, its missing parts supplied by reference TRBV11-3 and TRBJ2-1, is EAGVVQSPRYKIIEKKQPVAFWCNPISGHNTLYWYLQNLGQGPELLIRYENEEAVDDSQLPKDRFSAERLKGVDSTLKIQPAELGDSAVYLCASSLLSGGAVDEQFFGPGTRLTVL.

This chain links TRBV19 with TRBJ2-1, with 15 bases identical to TRBD2. The CDR3 consists of 17 residues. J was trimmed by 12 bases and V by 4 bases; bases with no gene match: 13. CDR1 is LNHDA and CDR2 is SQIVND in the germline V gene (reference sequence). CDR3 amino acids: CASSKTRTSGGAEPQFF. CDR3 coding DNA: TGTGCCAGTAGTAAAACAAGGACTAGCGGGGGGGCCGAACCGCAGTTCTTC. The variable domain in full, with the rest retrieved from reference TRBV19 and TRBJ2-1, is DGGITQSPKYLFRKEGQNVTLSCEQNLNHDAMYWYRQDPGQGLRLIYYSQIVNDFQKGDIAEGYSVSREKKESFPLTVTSAQKNPTAFYLCASSKTRTSGGAEPQFFGPGTRLTVL.

This chain connects TRBV2 to TRBJ2-4; the D gene is possibly TRBD2 (6 bases). CDR1 and CDR2 (germline): SNHLY, FYNNEI. This CDR3 spans 12 amino acids. V lost 4 bases, J lost 7 bases, and 8 bases lay in between. CDR3 loop: CASSAGANIQYF. Here the CDR3 DNA reads TGTGCCAGCAGTGCGGGAGCCAACATTCAGTACTTC.

Only a few counts were recorded for this clone. The chain has TRBV25-1 and TRBJ2-1; D might be TRBD2 (6 bases). There are 16 residues in the CDR3. V gave up 4 bases and J gave up 3 bases, with 16 bases separating them. Germline values: CDR1 MGHDK, CDR2 SYGVNS. The CDR3 DNA is TGTGCCAGCAGTGGTAGGACATTCGGGGGCTACAATGAGCAGTTCTTC. This translates into CASSGRTFGGYNEQFF.

V usage is TRBV29-1 and J usage is TRBJ1-1; no clear D gene. The germline V and J ends were trimmed by 0 bases and 4 bases, with 9 bases remaining between them. The CDR3 runs to 13 residues. Germline-derived CDR1 and CDR2 are SQVTM and ANQGSEA. The CDR3 coding sequence is TGCAGCGTTGAAGAGCGGCGCTCCACTGAAGCTTTCTTT. Residues: CSVEERRSTEAFF.

The V gene is TRBV10-1, the J gene TRBJ2-7; 9 nucleotides line up with TRBD1. CDR1 is WNHNN and CDR2 is SYGVQD in the germline V gene (reference sequence). V lost 0 bases and J lost 5; bases outside the gene matches: 11. The CDR3 runs to 17 residues. CDR3 sequence (DNA): TGCGCCAGCAGTGAGTCGGAATTGGGGACAGGGTCGCACGAGCAGTACTTC. Its translation is CASSESELGTGSHEQYF.

This clone was detected a few times. The chain employs TRBV3-1 (or the pseudogene TRBV3-2) and TRBJ2-7; 8 nucleotides agree with TRBD1. V lost 3 bases, J lost 6 bases, and 4 bases stayed unmatched. This CDR3 contains 13 residues. Germline V gives CDR1 LGHDT, CDR2 YNNKEL (reference sequence). The CDR3 spells CASSQATGGEQYF. The CDR3 DNA reads TGTGCCAGCAGCCAGGCCACAGGGGGCGAGCAGTACTTC.

The chain carries TRBV27 and TRBJ2-2, with D possibly being TRBD2 (5 bases). The CDR3 has 18 amino acids. Trimming took off 5 bases at V and 2 bases at J, with 21 bases between the two ends. Germline V lookup: CDR1 MNHEY, CDR2 SMNVEV (reference sequence). CDR3 coding DNA: TGTGCCAGCAGTCCCTACCAAACCAGCCTAGCAAACACCGGGGAGCTGTTTTTT. It encodes CASSPYQTSLANTGELFF.

The V and J genes are TRBV9 and TRBJ1-6, with no clear D. The CDR3 is 13 amino acids. The V gene lost 1 base and the J gene lost 13 bases, with 12 bases spanning the gap. CDR1 is SGDLS and CDR2 is YYNGEE in the germline V gene. The CDR3 DNA follows: TGTGCCAGCAGCGTATCCCTCCGGGAGCCCCTCCACTTT. Translating it yields CASSVSLREPLHF.

The rearrangement uses TRBV12-3 or TRBV12-4 and TRBJ1-1; no firm D call. The CDR3 sequence is 13 residues long. V lost 3 bases to trimming and J lost 5 bases, with 10 bases between them. CDR3 bases: TGTGCCAGCAGTTTCTCCTCCCGGACTGAAGCTTTCTTT. Translating it yields CASSFSSRTEAFF.

The chain links TRBV7-7 to TRBJ2-2, with TRBD2 matching over 13 bases. With 4 bases clipped from V and 4 bases from J, the junction kept 12 bases outside the gene matches. The V gene's germline CDR1 is SSHAT and CDR2 FNYEAQ (reference sequence). The CDR3 is 19 residues long. In DNA form, the CDR3 reads TGTGCCAGCAGCTATCGGAGGACTAGCGGGGGCCTACGCACCGGGGAGCTGTTTTTT. Its translation is CASSYRRTSGGLRTGELFF. The full variable domain, its missing parts supplied by reference TRBV7-7 and TRBJ2-2, is GAGVSQSPRYKVTKRGQDVTLRCDPISSHATLYWYQQALGQGPEFLTYFNYEAQPDKSGLPSDRFSAERPEGSISTLTIQRTEQRDSAMYRCASSYRRTSGGLRTGELFFGEGSRLTVL.

This clone was observed once. The chain links TRBV5-1 to TRBJ2-5, with TRBD2 as a possible D gene (5 bases). V was pared by 4 bases and J by 5 bases, with 12 bases between. This CDR3 is built from 13 residues. CDR1 SGHRS and CDR2 YFSETQ come from the germline V gene. The CDR3 DNA sequence: TGCGCCAGCAGCCGGGGAAATGCGGAGACCCAGTACTTC. It is translated as CASSRGNAETQYF.

The chain combines TRBV11-2 with TRBJ2-5; TRBD2 agrees at 14 bases. The CDR3 contains 15 residues. J gave up 5 bases and V 1 base, and 0 bases lay outside the gene matches. Germline V gives CDR1 SGHAT, CDR2 FQNNGV. This CDR3 reads CASSLGTSGGETQYF. CDR3 bases: TGTGCCAGCAGCTTAGGGACTAGCGGGGGGGAGACCCAGTACTTC.

This clone came up once. This chain uses TRBV3-1 (or the pseudogene TRBV3-2) with TRBJ1-5; 9 bases agree with TRBD1. Per the germline V gene, CDR1 is LGHDT and CDR2 is YNNKEL (reference sequence). The trim removed 4 bases at V and 5 bases at J, leaving 6 bases unmatched. The CDR3 has 15 residues. The DNA of the CDR3 is TGTGCCAGCAGCCTGATGGGACAGGGTGATCAGCCCCAGCATTTT. This gives the protein CASSLMGQGDQPQHF.

The V call is TRBV5-4, the J call TRBJ2-3, with TRBD2 matching over 13 bases. Germline V CDR1 and CDR2: SGHNT, YYREEE (reference sequence). The CDR3 has 16 amino acids. The J segment lost 6 bases and the V segment lost 4 bases, leaving 8 bases of the junction unmatched. The CDR3 sequence is CASSIGLAGDPDTQYF. DNA for the CDR3: TGTGCCAGCAGCATCGGACTAGCGGGGGATCCGGATACGCAGTATTTT.

The V and J genes are TRBV4-1 and TRBJ2-3, with 9 bases lining up with TRBD2. The CDR3 spans 19 residues. The ends lost 1 base at V and 4 bases at J; junction bases unmatched: 15. Germline V CDR1 and CDR2: MGHRA, YSYEKL. Here the CDR3 reads CASSQATRGLAYPPDTQYF. CDR3 coding DNA: TGCGCCAGCAGCCAAGCGACCCGGGGACTAGCATACCCACCAGATACGCAGTATTTT.

CDR3 coding DNA: TGTGCCAGCAGCCCAAACAGGAATTCACCCCTCCACTTT. Translated: CASSPNRNSPLHF. The chain joins TRBV3-1 (or the pseudogene TRBV3-2) to TRBJ1-6, with a tentative D call TRBD1 (5 bases). V was shortened by 4 bases and J by 7 bases, with 8 bases between the two germline ends. Germline V gives CDR1 LGHDT, CDR2 YNNKEL (reference sequence). The CDR3 covers 13 residues.

This chain connects TRBV18 to TRBJ1-1, with D hard to call. The CDR3 contains 13 residues. CDR1 and CDR2 (germline): KGHSH, LQKENI. The germline V and J ends were trimmed by 6 bases and 4 bases, with 12 bases remaining between them. The chain's CDR3 is CASSPKPGTEAFF. CDR3 DNA: TGTGCCAGCTCGCCGAAACCGGGCACTGAAGCTTTCTTT. Filled out from reference TRBV18 and TRBJ1-1, the complete variable domain reads NAGVMQNPRHLVRRRGQEARLRCSPMKGHSHVYWYRQLPEEGLKFMVYLQKENIIDESGMPKERFSAEFPKEGPSILRIQQVVRGDSAAYFCASSPKPGTEAFFGQGTRLTVV.

The chain carries TRBV9 and TRBJ1-1; a possible D gene is TRBD1 (6 bases). Germline values: CDR1 SGDLS, CDR2 YYNGEE. The germline V and J ends were trimmed by 4 bases and 4 bases, with 14 bases remaining between them. The CDR3 covers 14 residues. The CDR3 region has the DNA TGTGCCAGCAGCCCGACACAGGGCGTCACTGAAGCTTTCTTT. Encoded protein: CASSPTQGVTEAFF.

The chain carries TRBV3-1 (or the pseudogene TRBV3-2) and TRBJ1-2; tentatively, D is TRBD1 (5 bases). This CDR3 contains 15 residues. Trimming removed 4 bases at V and 4 bases at J, with 16 bases between. Germline lookup yields CDR1 LGHDT and CDR2 YNNKEL (reference sequence). The chain's CDR3 is CASSLYEGTAYGYTF. CDR3 sequence (DNA): TGTGCCAGCAGCCTTTATGAGGGGACTGCCTATGGCTACACCTTC.

V and J are TRBV5-1 and TRBJ2-1; 14 bases align to TRBD2. CDR1 and CDR2 from the germline V gene are SGHRS and YFSETQ. There are 16 residues in the CDR3. V shed 4 bases, J shed 11 bases, and the junction held 11 bases outside the gene matches. The CDR3 DNA reads TGCGCCAGCAGCCGTCTAATGACTAGCGGGGGGGAACAGCAGTTCTTC. Protein product: CASSRLMTSGGEQQFF.

V and J are TRBV5-4 and TRBJ2-7; D gene unclear. V lost 0 bases and J 3 bases, leaving 4 bases between the germline ends. CDR3 length: 12 residues. CDR1 is SGHNT, CDR2 YYREEE, per germline (reference sequence). In nucleotides, the CDR3 is TGTGCCAGCAGCTTGGGAGGCTACGAGCAGTACTTC. Protein: CASSLGGYEQYF. The complete variable domain, with remaining parts taken from reference TRBV5-4 and TRBJ2-7, reads ETGVTQSPTHLIKTRGQQVTLRCSSQSGHNTVSWYQQALGQGPQFIFQYYREEENGRGNFPPRFSGLQFPNYSSELNVNALELDDSALYLCASSLGGYEQYFGPGTRLTVT.